The present T cell receptor (beta chain) was sequenced within a study of cytomegalovirus exposure and HLA in healthy donors (dated by TCRdb to about 2017). For the wider study: According to an earlier analysis of 587 of the donors, about 180 million T cells yielded roughly 110 million unique TCR beta sequences and about 300 Gb of sequence data. Roughly 310 gigabases of sequencing data and approximately 85 million unique TCR sequences were included in an early release covering roughly 600 HLA-typed donors. Of the roughly 400 genotyped donors, approximately 81% were placed in the genetic ancestry cluster associated with self-reported Caucasian donors. The study aimed to test whether signatures of past pathogen exposure could be identified by cataloging public T cell receptors. The T cell repertoires of roughly 660 subjects were profiled by immunosequencing and related to cytomegalovirus serostatus. A separate validation cohort of some 130 different subjects was used in addition to the approximately 700-subject first cohort. The study combined high-throughput TCR immunosequencing, statistical association of individual TCRs with disease status, and machine learning to predict cytomegalovirus infection status. A later analysis re-analyzed previously published TCR beta repertoires from about 730 donors and added high-resolution HLA genotyping to study TCR occurrence patterns. In the later analysis, no new phenotypic data were used to find candidate immune exposures; instead, reliance was placed on TCR beta sequences and their occurrence across donors. An earlier analysis of 587 of the donors used high-throughput TCR beta sequencing to judge whether each TCR beta V gene segment behaved as functional or pseudogenic. Donor age, sex, ethnicity and CMV serostatus were compiled together with the repertoire data. In a later genetic analysis, genome-wide SNP genotypes for about three fifths of the roughly 670 donors were used, and that subset was treated as a discovery cohort. Every repertoire in the discovery cohort had been generated on one and the same sequencing platform. Both class I and class II loci were covered by HLA typing, at four-digit resolution. Typing coverage differed by locus: A, B, C, DRB1 and DQB1 were typed in roughly 620-630 donors, DQA1 in about 500, DPA1 in 600 to 610, and DPB1 in roughly 470. Roughly five DR-DQ haplotypes were handled as single units for association and clustering, since linkage in the cohort was strong. Among under 450 genotyped donors of the cohort, an average of around 240,000 unique TCR beta nucleotide sequences were sequenced per donor, about a sixth of them non-productive.

Study-wide conclusions, independent of this receptor: Presence/absence analyses assumed roughly uniform sequencing depth across donors, an assumption that may not hold. In a later analysis, TCR association rates were found to vary across HLA loci, with the most associated TCRs seen for DRB1 alleles and the fewest for HLA-C alleles. HLA typing was unavailable for some donors at each locus, so association tests used only the typed subset. A later analysis reported that several top co-occurrence clusters appeared linked to parvovirus B19, influenza, CMV and Epstein-Barr virus. According to the authors, the approach could potentially be generalized to other disease states and immunological phenotypes. When HLA alleles, especially DR and DQ, strongly co-occurred, attributing TCR associations to individual alleles was difficult. Some IMGT-functional V segments, including TRBV6-2 and TRBV6-3, could not be distinguished by the 87-base-pair reads and were therefore excluded. A cluster of highly shared sequence variants was judged likely to represent a technical artifact of the sequencing pipeline. In a later genetic analysis, fewer N-insertions in productive TCRs were reported among donors in an Asian-associated ancestry cluster than the roughly 700-donor mean. Specific HLA alleles were associated with over 15,000 TCR beta sequences at a false discovery rate of 0.05 in a later analysis. Compared with equally common non-associated chains, HLA-associated TCR beta chains in a later analysis were more clonally expanded and had lower generation probabilities. Immune exposure information for the cohort was limited to CMV serostatus. Linkage disequilibrium might explain the correlated functional status among segregating V segments, but an unknown experimental factor could not be excluded. Most CMV-associated TCR beta chains appeared to be HLA-restricted in a later analysis, and the HLA associations seemed to be driven largely by CMV exposure. A total of 150 or so TCR beta chains were listed by the study as associated with cytomegalovirus. Only TCR beta chains were sequenced in this cohort, and the absence of alpha or paired-chain data limited detectable features. A later genetic analysis associated a missense DCLRE1C variant with V-gene and J-gene trimming of TCR beta chains, and an independent cohort replicated the association. A few of the identified cytomegalovirus-associated TCR beta chains were confirmed in vitro to be specific for cytomegalovirus antigens. An earlier analysis of around 600 of the donors showed that most TCR beta V segments appeared in productive rearrangements either about 87% or about 30% of the time, which broadly matched IMGT annotations. Because counts were too low, some 17 rarely observed V segments, including chromosome 9 orphons, were excluded from the earlier analysis of 587 of the donors. Cytomegalovirus status was reported to be diagnosed by the classifier with high specificity and sensitivity in both the original and validation cohorts. While some public TCRs were present in many individuals, most TCR sequences turned up only very rarely across donors. A further reported finding was that TCR beta sequences accurately predicted the HLA-A and HLA-B alleles for most subjects in the first cohort.

The library was produced with the immunoSEQ multiplex PCR assay. A mixture of 60 forward primers for TCR Vbeta segments and 13 reverse primers for TCR Jbeta segments was used in the multiplex PCR. The CDR3 region of rearranged TCR beta genes was amplified from genomic DNA by a multiplex PCR assay. The amplified TCR beta libraries were sequenced on the Illumina HiSeq System as 87-base-pair reads. The authors' analysis ran thus. Across the 700 or so repertoires, a later analysis counted some 80 million unique TCR beta chains, roughly 11 million of which were shared by at least two donors. Raw reads were error-corrected and collapsed into unique sequences by a nearest-neighbor algorithm in which closely related sequences were merged to remove PCR and sequencing errors. To assign V, D and J gene segments, CDR3 sequences were aligned to IMGT reference sequences. For a sequence to be retained, at least a six-nucleotide match to both a V gene segment and a J gene segment was required. A rearrangement was called productive if the CDR3 had no stop codons and remained in frame with V and J, and every other rearrangement was called non-productive. CDR3 was defined by IMGT convention, running from the second conserved V-encoded cysteine to the conserved J-encoded phenylalanine. The earlier analysis of about 530 of the donors excluded any sequence lacking an unambiguous match to a single V gene segment. In an earlier analysis of more than 500 of the donors, a V segment was called functional when productive rearrangements were above 56.7%, and segregating when the standard deviation between donors exceeded 5%. A statistical classification framework was developed to diagnose cytomegalovirus status using the catalog of TCR beta chain sequences. In a later analysis, TCR nucleotide sequences were compared against IMGT/GENE-DB human TR gene sequences so that V and J genes could be assigned. A later analysis assigned CDR3 sequences and most-parsimonious VDJ recombination scenarios with the TCRdist pipeline. In a later analysis, each TCR beta chain was defined by its CDR3 amino acid sequence together with its V-gene family, and reads without a unique V-gene family were excluded. In a later analysis, 450 to 600 highly shared, low-generation-probability nucleotide sequences were removed to address suspected cross-contamination and a sequencing artifact. For each public chain, a later analysis derived a clonal expansion index from normalized ranks of inferred template counts within each repertoire. Generation probabilities in a later analysis came from a VDJ recombination model fitted to out-of-frame rearrangements, and those results were checked against IGoR. In a later analysis, hypergeometric tests were used to score TCR-TCR, TCR-HLA and TCR-CMV co-occurrence, with a repertoire-size bias correction applied to TCR pairs. In a later analysis, false discovery rates were estimated by permuting HLA or CMV assignments 20 times. A later analysis grouped co-occurring TCRs with DBSCAN, adding TCRdist sequence similarity when clustering within HLA-allele-positive subsets. Co-occurrence clustering excluded repertoires with fewer than 30,000 or more than 120,000 public chains, plus five with anomalous nucleotide sharing. TCRdb obtained this table from immuneACCESS and retained in-frame rearrangements with V and J assigned. These tables miss some clones; where compared with another copy, unresolved V genes account for less than half of the shortfall, and the remainder is unexplained. Clonal size and the V and J genes are those of that table, whereas D and trimming came from the DNA. Counted in this sample were over 85,000 clones; roughly 83% of them appeared once. Around 2.6% of the sample is in the top ten clones.

This clone was detected a few times. It lacks a known antigen. No much larger clone is present one base from it, and per-base qualities are unavailable. In total, approximately 610 healthy bone marrow donors made up the cohort. All cohort members were sampled while nominally healthy, although unrecorded immune exposures were likely present. The donor was CMV seronegative and was included in the group of about 400 seronegative cohort members. A peripheral blood sample was collected from each donor, and TCR beta sequencing was performed on peripheral blood mononuclear cells. The Qiagen DNeasy Blood Extraction Kit was used to extract genomic DNA from the blood cell samples. The CDR3 spans 14 residues, from the cysteine through the phenylalanine. Only the CDR3 DNA is retained, 42 bases long and in frame from the first base. The germline V gene gives CDR1 as ENHRY and CDR2 as SYGVKD. The junction shows trimming of 0 bases on V and 5 bases on J, plus 10 bases between the germline ends.

This sequence originates from a man in his forties or fifties in good health and CMV-seronegative. Rearrangement joined TRBV10-3 to TRBJ1-2, with no D gene named confidently. Material: PBMCs. The CDR3 reads as follows: CAISESDYPYGYTF. The DNA sequence is as follows: TGTGCCATCAGTGAGTCAGACTACCCGTATGGCTACACCTTC.